Below, 24 T cell receptor beta chains from the same sample are listed, as sequenced in a study of cytomegalovirus exposure and HLA in healthy donors. The PCR ran on 60 Vbeta and 13 Jbeta primers. Some clones are missing from TCRdb's copy, which holds only in-frame ones; the method was immunoSEQ multiplex PCR. The profile shows under 200,000 clones, 68% of them singletons. Source material: PBMCs. These receptors were obtained from a man aged 45-65 years in good health and CMV-seronegative.

CDR3: CASTRGGEQPQHF. CDR3 bases: TGTGCCAGCACCCGGGGAGGGGAGCAGCCCCAGCATTTT. The rearrangement joins TRBV28 to TRBJ1-5; possible D gene TRBD1, 5 bases. Germline lookup yields CDR1 MDHEN and CDR2 SYDVKM. Between the trimmed V and J ends, which lost 7 bases and 7 bases, there was a span of 14 bases. CDR3 length: 13 amino acids.

This chain uses TRBV2 with TRBJ2-1, with 9 bases aligning to TRBD1. The CDR3 length is 17 residues. The V gene end was trimmed by 6 bases and the J gene end by 2 bases; junction bases not matched to a gene: 11. Germline loops: CDR1 SNHLY, CDR2 FYNNEI. DNA of the CDR3: TGTGCCAGCAGCTCGTCACAGGGGGCATACACCTACAATGAGCAGTTCTTC. This gives the protein CASSSSQGAYTYNEQFF.

V gene TRBV7-2 combines with J gene TRBJ1-2; 8 bases line up with TRBD1. The CDR3 is made up of 13 amino acids. J was trimmed by 3 bases and V by 5 bases; bases with no gene match: 2. Germline V lookup: CDR1 SGHTA, CDR2 FQGNSA. This CDR3 reads CASSPGGDYGYTF. CDR3 bases: TGTGCCAGCAGCCCAGGGGGCGACTATGGCTACACCTTC.

In its sample, this clone was seen a few times. The chain combines TRBV6-6 with TRBJ1-1; D perhaps matches TRBD1 (5 bases). Trimming left V 5 bases short and J 1 base short, with 8 bases between. CDR1 is MNHNY and CDR2 is SVGAGI in the germline V gene (reference sequence). CDR3 length equals 13 residues. DNA of the CDR3: TGTGCCAGCAGTATAACAGGGAACACTGAAGCTTTCTTT. This translates into CASSITGNTEAFF.

This clone was picked up one time. V and J are TRBV19 and TRBJ1-5; 9 bases line up with TRBD1. The germline V gene encodes CDR1 LNHDA and CDR2 SQIVND (reference sequence). CDR3 length: 13 residues. Trimming cost V 10 bases and J 6 bases; bases outside gene matches: 7. Here the CDR3 reads CATRDRESQPQHF. In nucleotides, the CDR3 is TGTGCCACCCGGGACAGGGAAAGTCAGCCCCAGCATTTT.

This chain links TRBV12-5 with TRBJ1-5; TRBD1 aligns across 8 bases. Trimming cost V 2 bases and J 7 bases; bases outside gene matches: 16. Germline V gene sequence: CDR1 LGHNT, CDR2 FRNRAP. CDR3 length equals 18 residues. The CDR3 protein is CASGLPRQGCRAKQPQHF. The CDR3 region has the DNA TGTGCTAGTGGTTTGCCCCGACAGGGGTGTAGGGCAAAGCAGCCCCAGCATTTT.

V gene TRBV5-1 combines with J gene TRBJ2-1; TRBD1 agrees at 7 bases. Germline V gene lookup returns CDR1 SGHRS and CDR2 YFSETQ. V trimming: 4 bases; J trimming: 4 bases; junction bases outside the gene matches: 8. CDR3 length: 15 residues. Written as DNA, the CDR3 is TGCGCCAGCAGCGCCCGGGACAGAAGTTACAATGAGCAGTTCTTC. Amino acids: CASSARDRSYNEQFF.

This chain uses TRBV5-1 with TRBJ2-1, with 7 positions matching TRBD1. Trimming cost V 0 bases and J 5 bases; bases outside gene matches: 8. Germline CDR1 is SGHRS and CDR2 is YFSETQ. CDR3 size: 16 residues. CDR3 amino acids: CASSLAAGTVNNEQFF. The CDR3 DNA reads TGCGCCAGCAGCTTGGCCGCCGGGACAGTCAACAATGAGCAGTTCTTC.

This clone has a handful of counts. V is TRBV6-1 and J is TRBJ2-1; weak D call: TRBD2 (7 bases). The CDR3 has 15 amino acids. Between the trimmed V and J ends, which lost 8 bases and 8 bases, there was a span of 22 bases. The germline gives CDR1 MNHNS, CDR2 SASEGT. DNA for the CDR3: TGTGCCAGCTGGGGGGGGCCTCCCCCTATCGATGAGCAGTTCTTC. It specifies CASWGGPPPIDEQFF.

The chain uses TRBV5-6 and TRBJ1-5; 8 positions agree with TRBD1. The CDR3 contains 15 residues. The germline CDR1 and CDR2 sequences are SGHDT and YYEEEE. The J segment lost 6 bases and the V segment lost 9 bases, leaving 14 bases of the junction unmatched. The CDR3 loop is CANFDLDRDSQPQHF. CDR3 DNA sequence: TGTGCCAACTTTGATTTGGACAGGGATAGTCAGCCCCAGCATTTT.

This clone has more than one count but fewer than ten. V is TRBV6-6 and J is TRBJ2-7; 7 bases fit TRBD1. The CDR3 loop spans 14 amino acids. CDR1 and CDR2 from the germline V gene are MNHNY and SVGAGI (reference sequence). The ends lost 2 bases at V and 3 bases at J; junction bases unmatched: 4. CDR3 sequence: CASSYLGQYYEQYF. The CDR3 DNA is TGTGCCAGCAGTTACCTGGGACAGTACTACGAGCAGTACTTC.

V gene TRBV7-2 combines with J gene TRBJ1-2; D possibly corresponds to TRBD1 (5 bases). The CDR3 contains 15 residues. CDR1 is SGHTA, CDR2 FQGNSA, per germline. V was shortened by 1 base and J by 0 bases, with 9 bases between the two germline ends. The CDR3 is CASSLGAGTNYGYTF. The CDR3 DNA reads TGTGCCAGCAGCTTAGGGGCAGGGACTAACTATGGCTACACCTTC.

This clone was seen only a few times. The chain employs TRBV5-6 and TRBJ2-3, with D perhaps matching TRBD1 (5 bases). The germline gives CDR1 SGHDT, CDR2 YYEEEE. The CDR3 contains 15 residues. Trimming shortened V by 3 bases and J by 1 base, and 12 bases separated the two germline ends. In DNA, the CDR3 is TGTGCCAGCAGCTCGGTGGGCAGGGGCACAGATACGCAGTATTTT. It codes for CASSSVGRGTDTQYF.

The CDR3 DNA sequence: TGTGCCAGCCCCAGGCCGGGGGAAAAAGAGACCCAGTACTTC. Translated, it gives CASPRPGEKETQYF. The J gene is TRBJ2-5, the V gene TRBV6-5; tentative D call: TRBD2 (6 bases). CDR3 length: 14 amino acids. V lost 8 bases to trimming and J lost 3 bases, with 16 bases between them. The V gene's germline CDR1 is MNHEY and CDR2 SVGAGI.

This clone was found a few times. The CDR3 spells CASGPGADSGNTIYF. The CDR3 DNA sequence: TGCGCCAGCGGTCCAGGCGCCGACTCTGGAAACACCATATATTTT. The rearrangement links TRBV5-1 to TRBJ1-3; D gene uncertain. This CDR3 has 15 residues. CDR1 is SGHRS, CDR2 YFSETQ, per germline. V was trimmed by 7 bases and J by 0 bases, leaving 14 bases between them.

This clone was detected a few times. The chain carries TRBV4-1 and TRBJ1-5; weak D call: TRBD1 (6 bases). CDR1 is MGHRA, CDR2 YSYEKL, per germline. The CDR3 is made up of 18 amino acids. The V and J ends lost 0 bases and 4 bases respectively, with 19 bases between them. The CDR3 region has the DNA TGCGCCAGCAGCCAAGAAGGGCCACAGGGAGCGAGGAATCAGCCCCAGCATTTT. Its translation: CASSQEGPQGARNQPQHF.

V is TRBV5-4 and J is TRBJ1-2, with 10 bases fitting TRBD1. The germline gives CDR1 SGHNT, CDR2 YYREEE (reference sequence). With V trimmed by 3 bases and J by 7 bases, 9 bases remained unmatched. This CDR3 has 15 residues. The DNA of the CDR3 is TGTGCCAGCAGCTCCAGCGGGACAGGGGCCTCTGGCTACACCTTC. The encoded protein is CASSSSGTGASGYTF.

The chain combines TRBV6-5 with TRBJ2-5; possibly TRBD1 for D (5 bases). Trimming removed 2 bases at V and 1 base at J, with 11 bases between. CDR3 length: 15 amino acids. Germline V gene data show CDR1 as MNHEY and CDR2 as SVGAGI. CDR3 DNA: TGTGCCAGCAGTTACGAGGTGGGGCGCCAAGAGACCCAGTACTTC. Its translation is CASSYEVGRQETQYF.

This rearrangement joins TRBV6-5 to TRBJ1-2, with 9 positions matching TRBD1. CDR3 size: 15 residues. V lost 0 bases, J lost 1 base, and 0 bases stayed unmatched. Germline values: CDR1 MNHEY, CDR2 SVGAGI. CDR3 amino acids: CASSYSGQGNYGYTF. The CDR3 DNA follows: TGTGCCAGCAGTTACTCGGGACAGGGTAACTATGGCTACACCTTC.

This clone was seen only a few times. This chain links TRBV5-1 with TRBJ1-3; no clear D. Per germline, CDR1 SGHRS and CDR2 YFSETQ. The CDR3 contains 14 residues. The germline V and J ends were trimmed by 0 bases and 8 bases, with 12 bases remaining between them. CDR3 amino acids: CASSLGVPADTIYF. Written as DNA, the CDR3 is TGCGCCAGCAGCTTGGGGGTACCAGCGGACACCATATATTTT.

In its sample, this clone was seen a few times. The rearrangement joins TRBV6-1 to TRBJ1-6; possibly TRBD1 for D (6 bases). Germline CDR1 reads MNHNS; CDR2 reads SASEGT. The CDR3 runs 14 residues. V shed 4 bases and J shed 9 bases, with 13 bases lying between them. In DNA form, the CDR3 reads TGTGCCAGCAGTGTTAACAGGGTGATTTCACCCCTCCACTTT. Translating gives CASSVNRVISPLHF.

The rearrangement uses TRBV6-1 and TRBJ2-7, with TRBD1 as a possible D gene (6 bases). V shed 5 bases and J shed 6 bases, with 11 bases lying between them. Per the germline V gene, CDR1 is MNHNS and CDR2 is SASEGT. CDR3 length: 12 amino acids. The CDR3 region is CASSKQGSEQYF. Written as DNA, the CDR3 is TGTGCCAGCAGTAAACAGGGATCCGAGCAGTACTTC.

This chain joins TRBV7-9 and TRBJ2-7, with D possibly matching TRBD2 (5 bases). Germline assignment: CDR1 SEHNR and CDR2 FQNEAQ (reference sequence). The CDR3 runs to 16 residues. The V and J ends lost 5 bases and 0 bases respectively, with 17 bases between them. The CDR3 sequence: CASSPKPPGSSYEQYF. CDR3 coding DNA: TGTGCCAGCAGCCCTAAGCCCCCGGGGAGCTCCTACGAGCAGTACTTC. Together with reference TRBV7-9 and TRBJ2-7, the CDR3 gives the full variable domain: DTGVSQNPRHKITKRGQNVTFRCDPISEHNRLYWYRQTLGQGPEFLTYFQNEAQLEKSRLLSDRFSAERPKGSFSTLEIQRTEQGDSAMYLCASSPKPPGSSYEQYFGPGTRLTVT.

The chain recombines TRBV5-4 with TRBJ2-5; 10 bases are shared with TRBD1. Germline loops: CDR1 SGHNT, CDR2 YYREEE (reference sequence). This CDR3 has 15 residues. V dropped 4 bases and J dropped 6; count of bases not matched to a gene: 9. The CDR3 spells CASSARQGAVQTQYF. The CDR3 DNA reads TGTGCCAGCAGCGCCCGACAGGGGGCAGTCCAGACCCAGTACTTC. The whole variable domain, remainder taken from reference TRBV5-4 and TRBJ2-5, is ETGVTQSPTHLIKTRGQQVTLRCSSQSGHNTVSWYQQALGQGPQFIFQYYREEENGRGNFPPRFSGLQFPNYSSELNVNALELDDSALYLCASSARQGAVQTQYFGPGTRLLVL.